This T cell receptor beta chain was retrieved from a study of blood T cell repertoires in COVID-19. There are 13 residues in the CDR3. Germline V gene sequence: CDR1 SGHTA, CDR2 FQGTGA. V was clipped by 5 bases and J by 5 bases, with 12 bases between them. Per the authors' pipeline: Amplification of reference gene primers provided the estimated nucleated cell counts. TCRdb's table, derived via immunoSEQ multiplex PCR, lists solely in-frame clones and lacks some. D and trimming come from the DNA, and the V and J calls and clone size come from that table. The sample yields tens of thousands of clones, approximately 86% seen once.

The sequence derives from a woman aged 60-70 years with acute or convalescent COVID-19. This rearrangement joins TRBV7-3 to TRBJ2-5; D is possibly TRBD2 (7 bases). The sample comprised peripheral blood. This CDR3 reads CASSPGGWETQYF. CDR3 coding DNA: TGTGCCAGCAGCCCGGGGGGCTGGGAGACCCAGTACTTC.